The next 3 T cell receptor beta chains were all read from a single sample in a study of blood T cells in healthy people across ages. It was with a sample-barcoded 5' primer and a J-beta primer mix that a second PCR of about 6 to 12 cycles was run. MiXCR, applied by TCRdb to the 5' RACE reads, yields one record per CDR3 protein. The profile shows around 2 million distinct CDR3 sequences, 30% to 40% of them singletons. Sequencing used blood. The source is a human donor in good health.

The V gene is TRBV29-1, the J gene TRBJ2-7; D is tentatively TRBD1 or TRBD2 (5 bases each). V was cut by 0 bases and J by 7 bases, with 22 bases left in between. Germline V CDR1 and CDR2: SQVTM, ANQGSEA. This CDR3 has 16 residues. CDR3 protein: CSVEDSWDGSVIEQYF. For the CDR3, the DNA is TGCAGCGTTGAAGATAGCTGGGACGGCTCGGTGATTGAGCAGTACTTC.

This chain links TRBV4-3 with TRBJ1-2; possibly TRBD1 for D (5 bases). The CDR3 loop spans 15 amino acids. V was shortened by 0 bases and J by 3 bases, with 11 bases between the two germline ends. Germline lookup yields CDR1 LGHNA and CDR2 YSLEER. In nucleotides, the CDR3 is TGCGCCAGCAGCCAAGATTCGCCGGGGGACTATGGCTACACCTTC. This encodes CASSQDSPGDYGYTF.

This clonotype was detected a few times. The chain has TRBV20-1 and TRBJ1-6, with D hard to call. The V and J ends lost 0 bases and 7 bases respectively, with 7 bases between them. Germline V gene lookup returns CDR1 DFQATT and CDR2 SNEGSKA (reference sequence). There are 13 residues in the CDR3. The CDR3 loop reads CSARDTANSPLHF. The CDR3 DNA follows: TGCAGTGCTAGAGATACGGCCAATTCACCCCTCCACTTT.